This TCR beta chain was sequenced during a study of naive and memory T cell subsets. Study conclusions and caveats: Gini index rose across naive, CM, EM and EMRA in CD4 and CD8.

This CDR3 is built from 13 residues. V was trimmed by 4 bases and J by 2 bases, leaving 9 bases between them. Two oligonucleotides, mixed equimolar, formed the beta constant-region primer covering TRBC1 and TRBC2. Four rounds of PCR amplified the ligated cDNA using nested alpha and beta constant-region primers plus SP2. Each CDR3 protein gets one entry after TCRdb re-called the UMI-ligation and nested PCR reads with MiXCR. The repertoire holds 84,000 or so distinct CDR3 sequences, 7% to 8% seen once, with over 1.5% in the top ten. This clonotype was counted at least ten times. The target antigen is unknown.

The specimen was central memory CD4+ T cells from blood. The chain couples TRBV12-3 or TRBV12-4 to TRBJ2-7; a possible D gene is TRBD1 (6 bases). The source of this sequence is a human donor in good health. This CDR3 reads CASSWAGAYEQYF. The CDR3 nucleotides read TGTGCCAGCAGTTGGGCAGGGGCCTACGAGCAGTACTTC.